This T cell receptor (beta chain) was found in a study of a mutant IDH1 vaccine in newly diagnosed glioma. About the study: Vaccine administration was initiated 4-6 weeks following radiotherapy alone, or with temozolomide cycles. V12 occurred at week 35 and V13 at week 47.

Time point here: week 35, safety follow-up. Doses consisted of 300 ug of mutant IDH1 20-mer peptide each, paired with topical imiquimod. The CDR3 runs 15 residues. Trimming took 3 bases from V and 3 from J; bases not matched to a gene: 3. The V gene's germline CDR1 is LNHDA and CDR2 SQIVND (reference sequence). Worth noting for this clone: The target antigen is unknown.

Sequencing was performed with immunoSEQ multiplex PCR; in TCRdb, only in-frame clones are kept and a portion is missing. This sample has tens of thousands of clones, with approximately 90% found just once. The TCR comes from a middle-aged woman with glioma. The sample here was PBMCs, taken from a glioma patient whose treatment included an IDH1 peptide vaccine. The chain combines TRBV19 with TRBJ2-3; 10 bases agree with TRBD1. As DNA, the CDR3 is TGTGCCAGTAGTATCGGACAGGGGGGGACAGATACGCAGTATTTT. It specifies CASSIGQGGTDTQYF.